A selection of T cell receptor beta chains follows, all from one sample in a study of T cell responses to AZD1222 COVID-19 vaccine. Sequencing was performed with immunoSEQ multiplex PCR; in TCRdb, only in-frame clones are kept and a portion is missing. The data show about 140,000 clones, around 92% seen once. This specimen was peripheral blood, taken after recovery from COVID-19. The receptors come from an adult who had recovered from COVID-19. CDR3s include the opening cysteine and the closing phenylalanine or tryptophan. A D gene is named only where the DNA matches it firmly. A row's size may be missing; if present it is once, few, many or a size class.

V	J	size	D	DNA	CDR3
TRBV6-5	TRBJ1-3	-	-	TGTGCCAGCAGAGACATAGGAAACACCATATATTTT	CASRDIGNTIYF
TRBV18	TRBJ2-7	-	-	TGTGCCAGCTCCTATAGCAGGGGCGAGCAGTACTTC	CASSYSRGEQYF
TRBV3-1/TRBV3-2	TRBJ1-3	-	-	TGTGCCAGCAGCCGGGACACTGGAAACACCATATATTTT	CASSRDTGNTIYF
TRBV5-8	TRBJ1-1	-	-	TGTGCCAGCAGCTTGGGTCAGGGACCGAACACTGAAGCTTTCTTT	CASSLGQGPNTEAFF
TRBV14	TRBJ2-1	-	-	TGTGCCAGCAGCCAGGGGACGCTGCAGTTCTTC	CASSQGTLQFF
TRBV19	TRBJ1-1	-	-	TGTGCCAGTAGTATAGCCGGCACTGAAGCTTTCTTT	CASSIAGTEAFF
TRBV30	TRBJ2-7	few	TRBD2	TGTGCCTGGAGTGTTACTAGCGGGAGGTTCCCGCCTCTCGAGCAGTACTTC	CAWSVTSGRFPPLEQYF
TRBV3-1/TRBV3-2	TRBJ1-1	-	-	TGTGCCAGCAGTCCACCCCCCACATTGAACACTGAAGCTTTCTTT	CASSPPPTLNTEAFF
TRBV5-5	TRBJ1-2	-	-	TGTGCCAGCAGCCTGTCCCGGGACAAAGGGGACTATGGCTACACCTTC	CASSLSRDKGDYGYTF
TRBV19	TRBJ1-5	few	TRBD1	TGTGCCAGTTCGACAGGGTCCCCAAATCAGCCCCAGCATTTT	CASSTGSPNQPQHF
TRBV27	TRBJ1-1	-	TRBD1	TGTGCCAGCGGATCCGGGACAGGGGTCACTGAAGCTTTCTTT	CASGSGTGVTEAFF
TRBV13	TRBJ2-1	-	TRBD1	TGTGCCAGCAGCTGGACAGGGGCGAGTACCGATGAGCAGTTCTTC	CASSWTGASTDEQFF
TRBV6-5	TRBJ2-2	-	-	TGTGCCAGCAGCCGCGGTAGTTCCGGGGAGCTGTTTTTT	CASSRGSSGELFF
TRBV20-1	TRBJ2-3	-	-	TGCAGTGCTCTCACAGATACGCAGTATTTT	CSALTDTQYF
TRBV28	TRBJ2-7	-	-	TGTGCCAGCAGTTTATCCTCCTACGAGCAGTACTTC	CASSLSSYEQYF
TRBV2	TRBJ1-1	-	-	TGTGCCAGCAGTGTAGACACTGAAGCTTTCTTT	CASSVDTEAFF
TRBV4-1	TRBJ2-2	-	-	TGCGCCAGCAGCCAAGGTGGAGCGAACACCGGGGAGCTGTTTTTT	CASSQGGANTGELFF
TRBV19	TRBJ2-2	-	-	TGTGCCAGTAGTATTTCTTCGAACACCGGGGAGCTGTTTTTT	CASSISSNTGELFF
TRBV27	TRBJ2-7	once	-	TGTGCCAGCAGTTCTGGATTTGAGCAGTACTTC	CASSSGFEQYF
TRBV9	TRBJ2-4	-	TRBD1	TGTGCCAGCAGCGTTTCTTCCGGGACAGGACTAGCCAAAAACATTCAGTACTTC	CASSVSSGTGLAKNIQYF
TRBV2	TRBJ2-2	-	-	TGTGCCAGCTCGGAATTATCCGGGGAGCTGTTTTTT	CASSELSGELFF
TRBV9	TRBJ2-7	-	-	TGTGCCAGCAGCGTAGAGGCAAGCTCCTACGAGCAGTACTTC	CASSVEASSYEQYF
TRBV6-5	TRBJ1-3	-	-	TGTGCCAGCACCCCGGGGGTCCGCTCTGGAAACACCATATATTTT	CASTPGVRSGNTIYF
TRBV7-9	TRBJ2-1	-	-	TGTGCCAGCAGCTTAGGTAGAGGGGATGAGCAGTTCTTC	CASSLGRGDEQFF
TRBV14	TRBJ2-7	-	-	TGTGCCAGCAGCCAAGAGAGACAGCCCTACGAGCAGTACTTC	CASSQERQPYEQYF
TRBV3-1/TRBV3-2	TRBJ2-5	-	-	TGTGCCAGCAGCCAAGTCGAGAGGGTTGGAGAGACCCAGTACTTC	CASSQVERVGETQYF